This TCR beta chain emerged from a study of T cells in localized non-small cell lung cancer. Whole-study results and caveats: Among the top 100 tumor clones, a median 57 appeared in adjacent lung. Longer overall survival was associated with a higher density of T cells in the blood. Compared with tumor, uninvolved adjacent lung displayed greater T cell clonality, ranking highest overall. As only one tumor region underwent sequencing, heterogeneity remains possible.

Regarding this clone: Its antigen is unidentified.

This CDR3 has 13 residues. V lost 5 bases, J lost 1 base, and 8 bases lay in between. Germline V gives CDR1 SGHVS, CDR2 FNYEAQ. Repertoires were generated with immunoSEQ multiplex PCR, while TCRdb's copy carries only in-frame clones and drops some. The sample contains around 130,000 clones, roughly 90% of which appear only once. This sequence joins TRBV7-6 and TRBJ1-1; no firm D call. Specimen: peripheral blood, collected before any cancer treatment. This clonotype was obtained from an older female donor with stage I lung adenocarcinoma. The CDR3: CASSTTENTEAFF. CDR3 in DNA: TGTGCCAGCAGCACGACCGAGAACACTGAAGCTTTCTTT.